One and the same sample provided the 4 T cell receptor beta chains below, sequenced in a study of T cell repertoires in aging, cancer and after chemotherapy. Rearranged V-D-J TRB sequences were amplified with a mixed TRB-A/B primer pool. TCRdb processed the multiplex PCR reads anew with MiXCR; each CDR3 protein has one entry. The table has around 9,700 distinct CDR3 sequences, roughly a third seen once. TCR beta rearrangements were amplified from peripheral blood genomic DNA. The source material was blood. Receptor source: a human donor in good health.

The genes are TRBV11-3 and TRBJ2-7; no clear D gene. CDR1 and CDR2 from the germline V gene are SGHNT and YENEEA. V shed 1 base and J shed 0 bases, with 1 base lying between them. This CDR3 has 12 residues. The CDR3 DNA sequence: TGTGCCAGCAGCTTAGGCTCCTACGAGCAGTACTTC. This codes for CASSLGSYEQYF.

The V gene is TRBV30, the J gene TRBJ1-5; perhaps TRBD1 as D (5 bases). Trimming removed 0 bases at V and 6 bases at J, with 15 bases between. Germline CDR1 reads GTSNPN; CDR2 reads SVGIG (reference sequence). There are 15 residues in the CDR3. CDR3 in amino acids: CAWSVRSGMGQPQHF. Written as DNA, the CDR3 is TGTGCCTGGAGTGTTCGGTCAGGGATGGGTCAGCCCCAGCATTTT.

This clonotype is termed medium-sized. The chain uses TRBV29-1 and TRBJ2-1; D perhaps matches TRBD2 (7 bases). The germline CDR1 and CDR2 sequences are SQVTM and ANQGSEA. The CDR3 covers 15 residues. V gave up 3 bases and J gave up 6 bases, with 18 bases separating them. The CDR3 sequence: CSVEGGGVSLNEQFF. In DNA, the CDR3 is TGCAGCGTTGAGGGGGGGGGCGTATCGCTCAATGAGCAGTTCTTC.

V and J are TRBV5-1 and TRBJ1-1, with D perhaps TRBD1 (5 bases). V shed 4 bases and J shed 1 base, with 14 bases lying between them. The germline V gene has CDR1 SGHRS and CDR2 YFSETQ. The CDR3 covers 15 residues. DNA of the CDR3: TGCGCCAGCAGCGACCCGGGACGGAAGAACACTGAAGCTTTCTTT. Protein: CASSDPGRKNTEAFF.